This T cell receptor (beta chain) stems from a study of blood T cell repertoires in COVID-19. As handled by the study authors: Estimated nucleated cell counts came from reference gene primer amplification. Here immunoSEQ multiplex PCR was the method, and the copy in TCRdb shows in-frame clones only, minus some. V and J calls and clone size are copied from that table; D and trimming were computed from the DNA. The sample records over 90,000 clones, 80% to 90% being singletons. CDR3 length: 12 amino acids. CDR1 and CDR2 from the germline V gene are SQVTM and ANQGSEA. V dropped 4 bases and J dropped 3 bases, with 9 bases sitting between them.

The sequence was obtained from a man aged 80 or over with acute or convalescent COVID-19. The sequencing sample was made of peripheral blood. V is TRBV29-1 and J is TRBJ2-5, with a weak D call TRBD1 (5 bases). The CDR3 DNA sequence: TGCAGCGTTGCCGACAGTGAAGAGACCCAGTACTTC. Translated: CSVADSEETQYF.